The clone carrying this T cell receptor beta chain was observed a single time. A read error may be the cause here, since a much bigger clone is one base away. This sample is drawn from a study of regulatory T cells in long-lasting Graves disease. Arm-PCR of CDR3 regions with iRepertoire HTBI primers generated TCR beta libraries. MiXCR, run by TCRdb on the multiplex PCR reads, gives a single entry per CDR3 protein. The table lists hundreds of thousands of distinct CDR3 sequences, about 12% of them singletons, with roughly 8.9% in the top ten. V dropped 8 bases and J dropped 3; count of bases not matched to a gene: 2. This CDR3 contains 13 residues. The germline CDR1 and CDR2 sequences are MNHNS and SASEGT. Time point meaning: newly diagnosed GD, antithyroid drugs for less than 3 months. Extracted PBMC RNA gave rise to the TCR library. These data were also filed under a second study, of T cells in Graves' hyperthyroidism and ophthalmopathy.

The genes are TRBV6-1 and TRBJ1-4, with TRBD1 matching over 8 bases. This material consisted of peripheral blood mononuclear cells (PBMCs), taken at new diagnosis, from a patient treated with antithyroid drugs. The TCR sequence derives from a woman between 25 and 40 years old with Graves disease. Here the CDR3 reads CASLQGANEKLFF. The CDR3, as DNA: TGTGCCAGCCTACAGGGGGCTAATGAAAAACTGTTTTTT.